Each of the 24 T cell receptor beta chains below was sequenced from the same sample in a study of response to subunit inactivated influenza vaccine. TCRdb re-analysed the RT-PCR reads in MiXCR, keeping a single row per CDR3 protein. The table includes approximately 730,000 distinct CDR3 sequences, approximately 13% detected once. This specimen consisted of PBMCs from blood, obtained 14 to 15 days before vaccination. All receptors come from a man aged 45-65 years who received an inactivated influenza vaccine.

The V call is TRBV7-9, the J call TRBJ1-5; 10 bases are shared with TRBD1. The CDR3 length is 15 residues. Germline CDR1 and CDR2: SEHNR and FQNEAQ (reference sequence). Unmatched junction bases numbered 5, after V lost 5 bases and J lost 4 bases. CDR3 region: CASSTGTGENQPQHF. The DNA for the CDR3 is TGTGCCAGCAGCACCGGGACAGGGGAAAATCAGCCCCAGCATTTT.

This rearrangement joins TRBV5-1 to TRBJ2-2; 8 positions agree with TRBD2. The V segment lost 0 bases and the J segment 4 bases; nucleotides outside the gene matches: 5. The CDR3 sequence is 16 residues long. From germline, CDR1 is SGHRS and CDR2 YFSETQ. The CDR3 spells CASSLESSGVTGELFF. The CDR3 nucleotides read TGCGCCAGCAGCTTGGAAAGTAGCGGGGTCACCGGGGAGCTGTTTTTT.

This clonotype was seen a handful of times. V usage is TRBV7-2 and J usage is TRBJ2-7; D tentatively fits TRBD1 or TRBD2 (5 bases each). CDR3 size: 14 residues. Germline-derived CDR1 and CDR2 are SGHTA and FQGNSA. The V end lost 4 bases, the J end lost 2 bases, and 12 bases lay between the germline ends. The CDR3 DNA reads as TGTGCCAGCAGCTGGACGGGGCCCCCCTACGAGCAGTACTTC. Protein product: CASSWTGPPYEQYF.

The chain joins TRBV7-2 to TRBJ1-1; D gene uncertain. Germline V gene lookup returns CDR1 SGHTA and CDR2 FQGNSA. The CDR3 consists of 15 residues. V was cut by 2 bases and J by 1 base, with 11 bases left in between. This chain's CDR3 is CASSLYAVENTEAFF. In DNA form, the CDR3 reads TGTGCCAGCAGCTTATATGCAGTAGAGAACACTGAAGCTTTCTTT.

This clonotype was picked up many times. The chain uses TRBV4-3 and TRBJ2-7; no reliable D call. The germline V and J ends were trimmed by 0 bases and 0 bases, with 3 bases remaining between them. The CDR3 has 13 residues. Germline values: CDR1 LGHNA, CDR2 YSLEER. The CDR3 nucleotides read TGCGCCAGCAGCCAAGAGTTCTCCTACGAGCAGTACTTC. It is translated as CASSQEFSYEQYF.

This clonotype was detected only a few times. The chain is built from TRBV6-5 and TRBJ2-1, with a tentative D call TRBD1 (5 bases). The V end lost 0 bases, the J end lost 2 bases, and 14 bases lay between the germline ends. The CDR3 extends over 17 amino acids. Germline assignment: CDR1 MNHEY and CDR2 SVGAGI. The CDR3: CASSYSVRTLTYNEQFF. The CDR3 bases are TGTGCCAGCAGTTACTCGGTTAGGACACTTACCTACAATGAGCAGTTCTTC.

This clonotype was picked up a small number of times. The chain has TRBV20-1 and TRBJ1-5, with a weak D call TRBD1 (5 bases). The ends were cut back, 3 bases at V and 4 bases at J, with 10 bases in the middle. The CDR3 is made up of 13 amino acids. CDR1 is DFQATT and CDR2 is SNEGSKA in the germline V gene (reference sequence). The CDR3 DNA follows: TGCAGTGCTAGGAGAGACAGTAATCAGCCCCAGCATTTT. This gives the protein CSARRDSNQPQHF.

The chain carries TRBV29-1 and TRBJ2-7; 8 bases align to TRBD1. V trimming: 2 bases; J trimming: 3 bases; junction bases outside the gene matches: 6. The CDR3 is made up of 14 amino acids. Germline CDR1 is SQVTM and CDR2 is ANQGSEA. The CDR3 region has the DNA TGCAGCGTTGAAATCCAGGGACAGGTCTACGAGCAGTACTTC. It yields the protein CSVEIQGQVYEQYF.

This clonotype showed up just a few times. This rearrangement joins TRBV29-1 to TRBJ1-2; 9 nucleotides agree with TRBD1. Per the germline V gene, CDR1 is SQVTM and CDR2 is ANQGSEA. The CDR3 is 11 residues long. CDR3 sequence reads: CIWTGADGYTF. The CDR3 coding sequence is TGCATCTGGACAGGGGCGGATGGCTACACCTTC. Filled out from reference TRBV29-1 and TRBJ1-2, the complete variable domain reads SAVISQKPSRDICQRGTSLTIQCQVDSQVTMMFWYRQQPGQSLTLIATANQGSEATYESGFVIDKFPISRPNLTFSTLTVSNMSPEDSSIYLCIWTGADGYTFGSGTRLTVV.

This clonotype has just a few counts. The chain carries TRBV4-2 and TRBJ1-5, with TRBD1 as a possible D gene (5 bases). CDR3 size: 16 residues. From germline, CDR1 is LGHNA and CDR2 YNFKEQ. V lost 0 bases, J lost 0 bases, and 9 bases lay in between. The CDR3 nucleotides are TGTGCCAGCAGCCAAGAAAGGGGCGGTAGCAATCAGCCCCAGCATTTT. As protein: CASSQERGGSNQPQHF.

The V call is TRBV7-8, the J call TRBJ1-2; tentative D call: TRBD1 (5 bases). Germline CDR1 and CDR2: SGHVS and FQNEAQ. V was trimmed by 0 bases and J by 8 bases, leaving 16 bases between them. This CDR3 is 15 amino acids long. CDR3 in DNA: TGTGCCAGCAGCTTAGCGTTAGGAGGGAGGGGAGGCTACACCTTC. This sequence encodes CASSLALGGRGGYTF.

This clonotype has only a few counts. The CDR3 nucleotides read TGTGCCAGCAGCTTGGTCCAGGGAATATTTTTGGAATCCTACGAGCAGTACTTC. It encodes CASSLVQGIFLESYEQYF. The rearrangement uses TRBV5-6 and TRBJ2-7; possibly TRBD1 for D (5 bases). CDR1 and CDR2 (germline): SGHDT, YYEEEE. The CDR3 extends over 18 amino acids. Trimming cost V 0 bases and J 1 base, with 20 bases left between them.

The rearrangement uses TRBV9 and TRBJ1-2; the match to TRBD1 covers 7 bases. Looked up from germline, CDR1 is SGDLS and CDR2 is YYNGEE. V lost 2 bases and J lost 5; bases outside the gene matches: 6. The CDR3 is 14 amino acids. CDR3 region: CASSVRDSEYGYTF. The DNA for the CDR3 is TGTGCCAGCAGCGTCCGGGACAGCGAATATGGCTACACCTTC.

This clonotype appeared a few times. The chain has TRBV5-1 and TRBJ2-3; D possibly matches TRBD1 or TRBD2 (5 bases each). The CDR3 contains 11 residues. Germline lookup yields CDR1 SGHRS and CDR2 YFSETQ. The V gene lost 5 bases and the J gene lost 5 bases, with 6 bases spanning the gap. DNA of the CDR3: TGCGCCAGCAGGGGGGTAGATACGCAGTATTTT. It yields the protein CASRGVDTQYF.

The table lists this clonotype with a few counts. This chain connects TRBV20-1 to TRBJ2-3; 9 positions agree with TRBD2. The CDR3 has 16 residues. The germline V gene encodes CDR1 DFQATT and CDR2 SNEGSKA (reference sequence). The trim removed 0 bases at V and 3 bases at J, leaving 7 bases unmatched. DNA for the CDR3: TGCAGTGCTAGAGATACGGCGGGGGGGAGGACAGATACGCAGTATTTT. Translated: CSARDTAGGRTDTQYF.

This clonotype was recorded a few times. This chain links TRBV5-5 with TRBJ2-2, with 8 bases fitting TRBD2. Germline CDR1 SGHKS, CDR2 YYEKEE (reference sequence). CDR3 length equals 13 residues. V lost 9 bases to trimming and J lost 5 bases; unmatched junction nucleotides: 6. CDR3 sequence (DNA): TGTGCCAACGGAGGCGGGAGGACCGGGGAGCTGTTTTTT. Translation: CANGGGRTGELFF.

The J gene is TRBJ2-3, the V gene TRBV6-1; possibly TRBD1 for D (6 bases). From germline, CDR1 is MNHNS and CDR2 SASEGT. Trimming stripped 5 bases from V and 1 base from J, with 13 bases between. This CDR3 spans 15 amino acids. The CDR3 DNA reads TGTGCCAGCAGTCCCTACAGGGCTGGCACAGATACGCAGTATTTT. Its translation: CASSPYRAGTDTQYF.

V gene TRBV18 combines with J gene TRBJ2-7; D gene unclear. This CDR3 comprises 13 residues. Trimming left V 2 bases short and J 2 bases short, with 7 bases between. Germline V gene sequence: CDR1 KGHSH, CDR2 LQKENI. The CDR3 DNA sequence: TGTGCCAGCTCACCAGGGTATACCTACGAGCAGTACTTC. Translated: CASSPGYTYEQYF.

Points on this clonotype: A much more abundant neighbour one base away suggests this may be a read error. As DNA, the CDR3 is TGTGCCAGCAGTGAACGGGGGGTGGGGGGCACTGGAGCTTTCTTT. It translates to CASSERGVGGTGAFF. This chain joins TRBV2 and TRBJ1-1; TRBD1 might be the D (6 bases). Per the germline V gene, CDR1 is SNHLY and CDR2 is FYNNEI. CDR3 length: 15 residues.

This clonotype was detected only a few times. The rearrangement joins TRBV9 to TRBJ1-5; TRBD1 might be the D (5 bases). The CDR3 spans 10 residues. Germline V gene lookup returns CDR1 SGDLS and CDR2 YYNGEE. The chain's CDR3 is CATGDQPQHF. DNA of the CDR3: TGTGCGACGGGGGATCAGCCCCAGCATTTT.

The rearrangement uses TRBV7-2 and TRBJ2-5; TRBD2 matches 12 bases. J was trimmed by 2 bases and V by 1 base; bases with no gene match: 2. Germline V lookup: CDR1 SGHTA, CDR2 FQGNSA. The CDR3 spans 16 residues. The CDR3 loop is CASSLGTSGVQETQYF. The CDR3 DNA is TGTGCCAGCAGCTTAGGGACTAGCGGGGTGCAAGAGACCCAGTACTTC.

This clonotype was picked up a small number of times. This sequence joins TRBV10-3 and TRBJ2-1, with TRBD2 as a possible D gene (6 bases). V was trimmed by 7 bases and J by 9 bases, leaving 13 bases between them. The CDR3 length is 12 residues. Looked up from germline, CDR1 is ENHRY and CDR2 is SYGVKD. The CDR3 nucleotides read TGTGCCATCAAGGCTGAGGGAGGTGAGCAGTTCTTC. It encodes CAIKAEGGEQFF.

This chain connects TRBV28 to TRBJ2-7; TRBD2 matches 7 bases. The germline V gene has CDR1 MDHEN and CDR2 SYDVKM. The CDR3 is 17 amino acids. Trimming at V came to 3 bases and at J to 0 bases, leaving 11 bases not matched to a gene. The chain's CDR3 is CASSFGEGRPSSYEQYF. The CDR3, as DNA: TGTGCCAGCAGTTTCGGGGAGGGGCGGCCAAGCTCCTACGAGCAGTACTTC.

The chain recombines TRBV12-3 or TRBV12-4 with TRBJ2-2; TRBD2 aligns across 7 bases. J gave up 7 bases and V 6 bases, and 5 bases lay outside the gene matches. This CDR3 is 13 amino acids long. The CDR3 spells CASSPSGGGELFF. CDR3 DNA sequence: TGTGCCAGCAGCCCTTCGGGAGGCGGGGAGCTGTTTTTT.